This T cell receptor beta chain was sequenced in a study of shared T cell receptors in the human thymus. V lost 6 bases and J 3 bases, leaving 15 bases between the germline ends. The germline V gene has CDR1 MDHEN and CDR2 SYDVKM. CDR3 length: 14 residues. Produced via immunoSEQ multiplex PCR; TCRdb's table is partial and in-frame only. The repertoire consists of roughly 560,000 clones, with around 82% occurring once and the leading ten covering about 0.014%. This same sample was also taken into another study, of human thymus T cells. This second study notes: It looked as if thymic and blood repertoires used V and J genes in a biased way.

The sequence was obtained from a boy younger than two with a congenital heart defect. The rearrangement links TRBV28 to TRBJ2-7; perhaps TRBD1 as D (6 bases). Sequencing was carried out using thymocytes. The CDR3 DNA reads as TGTGCCAGCAGGGATGGACAGCCCTTCTACGAGCAGTACTTC. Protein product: CASRDGQPFYEQYF.